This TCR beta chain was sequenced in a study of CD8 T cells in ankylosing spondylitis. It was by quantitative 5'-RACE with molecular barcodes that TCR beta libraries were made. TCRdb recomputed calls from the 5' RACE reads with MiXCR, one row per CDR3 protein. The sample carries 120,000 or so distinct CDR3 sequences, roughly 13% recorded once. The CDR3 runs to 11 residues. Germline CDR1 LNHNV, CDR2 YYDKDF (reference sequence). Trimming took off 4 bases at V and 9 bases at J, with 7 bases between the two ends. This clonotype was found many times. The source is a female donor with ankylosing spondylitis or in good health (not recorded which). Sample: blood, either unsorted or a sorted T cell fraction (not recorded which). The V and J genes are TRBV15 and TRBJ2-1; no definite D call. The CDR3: CATSNYGEQFF. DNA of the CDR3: TGTGCCACCAGCAATTACGGTGAGCAGTTCTTC.